These 27 T cell receptor beta chains were all obtained from the same sample, sequenced in a study of shared clonotypes between healthy human individuals. The protocol was immunoSEQ multiplex PCR, while the TCRdb copy is restricted to in-frame clones and leaves out a portion. This table holds under 600,000 clones, around 97% found once. The specimen was naive CD4+ T cells sorted from blood. Subset in this sample: CD45RA+ positively selected. Receptors originate from a woman aged 25 to 45 in good health.

This clone was counted a single time. The rearrangement links TRBV7-3 to TRBJ2-3, with D unresolved. This CDR3 contains 13 residues. Trimming took 4 bases from V and 4 from J, leaving 9 bases between them. The germline V gene encodes CDR1 SGHTA and CDR2 FQGTGA. The CDR3 here is CASSYLSSDTQYF. CDR3 nucleotide sequence: TGTGCCAGCAGCTACCTATCATCAGATACGCAGTATTTT.

A word on this clone: A read error may account for a junction end that differs from germline. The chain employs TRBV7-6 and TRBJ2-5; D possibly corresponds to TRBD2 (5 bases). The CDR3 length is 13 residues. The V gene's germline CDR1 is SGHVS and CDR2 FNYEAQ. The DNA of the CDR3 is TGTGCCAGCAGCTTAGGTGGGAGCCAGAAGGAGCACTTC. This gives the protein CASSLGGSQKEHF. The full variable domain, in which reference TRBV7-6 and TRBJ2-5 provide the parts outside the CDR3, is GAGVSQSPRYKVTKRGQDVALRCDPISGHVSLYWYRQALGQGPEFLTYFNYEAQQDKSGLPNDRFSAERPEGSISTLTIQRTEQRDSAMYRCASSLGGSQKEHFGPGTRLLVL.

This chain joins TRBV6-6 and TRBJ2-7; 12 nucleotides agree with TRBD2. The CDR3 is 14 amino acids. CDR1 is MNHNY and CDR2 is SVGAGI in the germline V gene (reference sequence). The V segment lost 8 bases and the J segment 4 bases; nucleotides outside the gene matches: 6. The CDR3 region has the DNA TGTGCCAGCGAACCCGGGACTAGCGGGTACGAGCAGTACTTC. Translated: CASEPGTSGYEQYF.

The genes are TRBV10-3 and TRBJ1-1, with 7 nucleotides matching TRBD1. Looked up from germline, CDR1 is ENHRY and CDR2 is SYGVKD. J lost 0 bases, V lost 6 bases, and 22 bases had no gene match. This CDR3 contains 20 residues. Written as DNA, the CDR3 is TGTGCCATCAGGGGGGACAGATGGGACTTGGAGTGGGAATTGAACACTGAAGCTTTCTTT. This translates into CAIRGDRWDLEWELNTEAFF.

This chain links TRBV7-2 with TRBJ2-3, with TRBD1 as a possible D gene (5 bases). In germline, CDR1 is SGHTA, CDR2 FQGNSA. The CDR3 totals 16 residues. The V end lost 6 bases, the J end lost 2 bases, and 18 bases lay between the germline ends. The CDR3 here is CASRGPLGPPTDTQYF. CDR3 DNA: TGTGCCAGCAGGGGGCCTCTAGGTCCCCCCACAGATACGCAGTATTTT.

The count of this clone is one. The chain recombines TRBV14 with TRBJ2-5; tentative D call: TRBD2 (6 bases). Germline CDR1 and CDR2: SGHDN and FVKESK. The CDR3 sequence is 14 residues long. Between the trimmed V and J ends, which lost 4 bases and 3 bases, there was a span of 12 bases. CDR3 sequence reads: CASSPTLAEETQYF. The CDR3, as DNA: TGTGCCAGCAGCCCTACTTTAGCGGAAGAGACCCAGTACTTC.

The chain couples TRBV5-4 to TRBJ2-3; no firm D call. The V gene's germline CDR1 is SGHNT and CDR2 YYREEE (reference sequence). The V and J ends lost 4 bases and 9 bases respectively, with 12 bases between them. The CDR3 is 12 amino acids. The CDR3: CASSPGSGTQYF. The CDR3 region has the DNA TGTGCCAGCAGCCCGGGCTCCGGGACGCAGTATTTT. Full variable domain (remainder filled in from reference TRBV5-4 and TRBJ2-3): ETGVTQSPTHLIKTRGQQVTLRCSSQSGHNTVSWYQQALGQGPQFIFQYYREEENGRGNFPPRFSGLQFPNYSSELNVNALELDDSALYLCASSPGSGTQYFGPGTRLTVL.

This CDR3 reads CAWTTNTGELFF. The CDR3 nucleotides are TGTGCCTGGACCACAAACACCGGGGAGCTGTTTTTT. The V call is TRBV30, the J call TRBJ2-2; no firm D call. This CDR3 has 12 residues. Germline V CDR1 and CDR2: GTSNPN, SVGIG (reference sequence). Trimming left V 4 bases short and J 2 bases short, with 5 bases between.

The chain recombines TRBV6-1 with TRBJ1-4, with D possibly matching TRBD1 (5 bases). Per the germline V gene, CDR1 is MNHNS and CDR2 is SASEGT. The CDR3 covers 12 residues. V was pared by 7 bases and J by 8 bases, with 11 bases between. The CDR3: CASMGVGEKLFF. CDR3 DNA: TGTGCCAGCATGGGGGTTGGGGAAAAACTGTTTTTT.

The chain links TRBV4-2 to TRBJ2-7; 10 bases match TRBD2. Germline values: CDR1 LGHNA, CDR2 YNFKEQ. The J segment lost 7 bases and the V segment lost 4 bases, leaving 10 bases of the junction unmatched. The CDR3 has 15 amino acids. In nucleotides, the CDR3 is TGTGCCAGCAGCCGAACTAGCGGGACGGCGGGGGAGCAGTACTTC. Translating it yields CASSRTSGTAGEQYF.

This rearrangement joins TRBV6-4 to TRBJ1-1; D is perhaps TRBD1 (5 bases). This CDR3 has 17 residues. In germline, CDR1 is MRHNA, CDR2 SNTAGT. The V end was cut by 8 bases, the J end by 1 base, with 23 bases between. CDR3 DNA sequence: TGTGCCAGCGCACCAACGGGACTCGGAAGGACGAACACTGAAGCTTTCTTT. This encodes CASAPTGLGRTNTEAFF.

The genes are TRBV2 and TRBJ2-1; 9 nucleotides agree with TRBD2. Germline CDR1 and CDR2: SNHLY and FYNNEI. V was clipped by 4 bases and J by 2 bases; unmatched bases: 3. The CDR3 has 15 residues. The CDR3: CASSALAGPYNEQFF. CDR3 coding DNA: TGTGCCAGCAGTGCCCTAGCGGGACCCTACAATGAGCAGTTCTTC.

This clone was picked up one time. V usage is TRBV28 and J usage is TRBJ2-2; TRBD1 might be the D (7 bases). CDR1 MDHEN and CDR2 SYDVKM come from the germline V gene. Trimming took 6 bases from V and 5 from J, leaving 16 bases between them. The CDR3 extends over 15 amino acids. In nucleotides, the CDR3 is TGTGCCAGCAGCCGGGTTCAGGGGGGAACCGGGGAGCTGTTTTTT. It specifies CASSRVQGGTGELFF.

The chain is built from TRBV4-1 and TRBJ2-1; possibly TRBD2 for D (6 bases). CDR3 length equals 18 residues. V was pared by 0 bases and J by 4 bases, with 19 bases between. Germline CDR1 and CDR2: MGHRA and YSYEKL. The CDR3 region has the DNA TGCGCCAGCAGCCAAGAAGTTAGAGCCAGCGGGTTGTACAATGAGCAGTTCTTC. It encodes CASSQEVRASGLYNEQFF.

The rearrangement links TRBV6-5 to TRBJ2-5, with a tentative D call TRBD2 (6 bases). The V end lost 2 bases, the J end lost 5 bases, and 12 bases lay between the germline ends. CDR1 and CDR2 (germline): MNHEY, SVGAGI. This CDR3 is 14 amino acids long. The CDR3 here is CASSYRRAFETQYF. The CDR3 DNA follows: TGTGCCAGCAGTTACCGGAGGGCTTTTGAGACCCAGTACTTC.

This chain joins TRBV30 and TRBJ2-1; 13 bases line up with TRBD2. CDR3 length: 14 residues. The V and J ends lost 0 bases and 8 bases, in that order; junction bases with no gene match: 1. Germline V CDR1 and CDR2: GTSNPN, SVGIG (reference sequence). The CDR3 DNA follows: TGTGCCTGGAGTGTGGGACTAGCGGGGCATGAGCAGTTCTTC. The encoded protein is CAWSVGLAGHEQFF.

The chain recombines TRBV7-9 with TRBJ1-6, with D unresolved. Germline CDR1 and CDR2: SEHNR and FQNEAQ (reference sequence). The CDR3 is 17 amino acids. V lost 0 bases to trimming and J lost 0 bases, with 9 bases between them. CDR3 DNA: TGTGCCAGCAGCTTAGCGCCCGGAAGCTCCTATAATTCACCCCTCCACTTT. Protein sequence: CASSLAPGSSYNSPLHF.

The chain joins TRBV28 to TRBJ1-2; D is possibly TRBD1 (6 bases). The CDR3 length is 17 residues. V was trimmed by 2 bases and J by 4 bases, leaving 20 bases between them. Germline V gives CDR1 MDHEN, CDR2 SYDVKM. The CDR3 sequence is CASSLDWTAPGVYGYTF. The CDR3 DNA is TGTGCCAGCAGTTTAGACTGGACAGCCCCCGGAGTCTATGGCTACACCTTC.

The J gene is TRBJ2-3, the V gene TRBV5-1; 7 nucleotides match TRBD2. Trimming took 4 bases from V and 4 from J; bases not matched to a gene: 6. Germline assignment: CDR1 SGHRS and CDR2 YFSETQ. This CDR3 has 14 amino acids. The CDR3 region is CASSPRTRSDTQYF. The CDR3 coding sequence is TGCGCCAGCAGCCCTAGGACTAGATCAGATACGCAGTATTTT.

To note about this clone: The same CDR3 can be traced to other DNA sequences in this sample. The chain couples TRBV29-1 to TRBJ1-4, with a tentative D call TRBD1 (5 bases). CDR1 and CDR2 (germline): SQVTM, ANQGSEA. V lost 4 bases and J 3 bases, leaving 9 bases between the germline ends. This CDR3 contains 13 residues. CDR3 bases: TGCAGCGTTGCTAGGGGAGCTAATGAAAAACTGTTTTTT. Residues: CSVARGANEKLFF.

The genes are TRBV4-2 and TRBJ2-7, with 9 bases that match TRBD2. The germline gives CDR1 LGHNA, CDR2 YNFKEQ. J gave up 6 bases and V 0 bases, and 9 bases lay outside the gene matches. The CDR3 runs to 16 residues. CDR3 protein: CASSQEVSGLAREQYF. CDR3 DNA sequence: TGTGCCAGCAGCCAAGAGGTATCGGGACTAGCCCGCGAGCAGTACTTC.

The chain couples TRBV5-1 to TRBJ2-4; TRBD2 matches at 14 bases. CDR3 size: 16 residues. The V segment lost 4 bases and the J segment 7 bases; nucleotides outside the gene matches: 7. Germline lookup yields CDR1 SGHRS and CDR2 YFSETQ. The CDR3 DNA follows: TGCGCCAGCAGCCCGGGACTAGCGGGAGTCACGAACATTCAGTACTTC. Encoded protein: CASSPGLAGVTNIQYF.

This sequence joins TRBV15 and TRBJ1-1; TRBD1 is a possible D gene (6 bases). This CDR3 spans 16 amino acids. V was cut by 0 bases and J by 0 bases, with 11 bases left in between. Germline V lookup: CDR1 LNHNV, CDR2 YYDKDF (reference sequence). DNA for the CDR3: TGTGCCACCAGCAGAGATATGGGGGCAGTGAACACTGAAGCTTTCTTT. It codes for CATSRDMGAVNTEAFF.

The chain couples TRBV4-1 to TRBJ2-2; 7 bases match TRBD2. V was clipped by 0 bases and J by 9 bases; unmatched bases: 7. CDR1 and CDR2 (germline): MGHRA, YSYEKL. CDR3 length equals 15 residues. The CDR3 nucleotides are TGCGCCAGCAGCCAAGAGCGGGGGATCCCTAGGGAGCTGTTTTTT. It yields the protein CASSQERGIPRELFF.

The rearrangement uses TRBV5-1 and TRBJ2-2; D might be TRBD2 (5 bases). The CDR3 has 16 residues. The V end lost 0 bases, the J end lost 0 bases, and 9 bases lay between the germline ends. The germline V gene has CDR1 SGHRS and CDR2 YFSETQ. The DNA for the CDR3 is TGCGCCAGCAGCTTGGGACTAATCCCGAACACCGGGGAGCTGTTTTTT. It yields the protein CASSLGLIPNTGELFF.

This sequence joins TRBV28 and TRBJ2-5, with D perhaps matching TRBD1 or TRBD2 (5 bases each). V lost 7 bases, J lost 7 bases, and 13 bases lay in between. CDR3 length: 12 residues. CDR1 and CDR2 (germline): MDHEN, SYDVKM. The CDR3 sequence: CASTRGGGTQYF. The CDR3 bases are TGTGCCAGCACCCGCGGTGGGGGGACCCAGTACTTC.

This chain uses TRBV28 with TRBJ2-1, with 12 bases fitting TRBD2. CDR1 and CDR2 from the germline V gene are MDHEN and SYDVKM. This CDR3 comprises 16 residues. The V segment lost 2 bases and the J segment 7 bases; nucleotides outside the gene matches: 6. The CDR3 bases are TGTGCCAGCAGTTTACCATCTAGCGGGAGGGGGAATGAGCAGTTCTTC. Its translation is CASSLPSSGRGNEQFF.